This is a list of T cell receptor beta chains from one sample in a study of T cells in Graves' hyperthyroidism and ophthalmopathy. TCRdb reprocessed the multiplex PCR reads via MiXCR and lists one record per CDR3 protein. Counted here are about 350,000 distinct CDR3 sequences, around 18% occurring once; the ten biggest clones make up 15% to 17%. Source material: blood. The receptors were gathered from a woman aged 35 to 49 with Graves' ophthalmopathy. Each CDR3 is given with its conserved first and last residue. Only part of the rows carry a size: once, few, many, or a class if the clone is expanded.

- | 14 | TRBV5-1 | CASSLSTGGSEAFF
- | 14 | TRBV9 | CASSVAGGKETQYF
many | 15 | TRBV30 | CASYNREKATGELFF
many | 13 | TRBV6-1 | CASSQRTTYEQYF
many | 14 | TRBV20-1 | CSARDLQGYYGYTF
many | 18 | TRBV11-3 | CASSQRLWRILSTGELFF
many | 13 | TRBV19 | CASSITYNQPQHF
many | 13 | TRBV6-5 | CASSYGVGETQYF
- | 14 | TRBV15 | CATSEVSGKYEQYF
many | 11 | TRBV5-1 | CASSGNTEAFF
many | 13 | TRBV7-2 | CASSLRRNTEAFF
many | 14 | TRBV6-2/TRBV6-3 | CASYQAGGPHEQYF
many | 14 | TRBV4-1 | CASSQGWDGTEAFF
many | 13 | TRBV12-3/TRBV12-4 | CASSFRFGETQYF
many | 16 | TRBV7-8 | CASSTKGGSRFYEQYF
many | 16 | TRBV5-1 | CASSLRGDVRVETQYF
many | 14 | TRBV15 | CATWTGNRNSPLHF
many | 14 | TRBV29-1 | CSAGDREDSQPQHF
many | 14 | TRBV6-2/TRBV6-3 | CASSYAGSTTEAFF
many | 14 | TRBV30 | CAWTRGSYNSPLHF
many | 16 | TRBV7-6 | CASSLRLAGGPGELFF
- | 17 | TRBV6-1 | CASRDGGRRGAGETQYF
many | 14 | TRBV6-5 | CASARQGGNQPQHF
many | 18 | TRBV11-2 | CASSVTTGLAETQETQYF
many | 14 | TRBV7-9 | CASSTGGISYGYTF
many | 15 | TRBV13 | CASSSGRGVGQTQYF
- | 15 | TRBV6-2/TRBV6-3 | CASSYVLAGSYEQYF
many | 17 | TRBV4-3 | CASSQDPITVSGNTIYF
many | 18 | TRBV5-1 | CASSLGTYRGLAKNIQYF
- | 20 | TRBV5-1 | CASSFYICSAGQGVNTEAFF
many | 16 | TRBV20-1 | CSAYGTSGTSSYEQYF
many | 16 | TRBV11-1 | CASSPFGQVFNYGYTF
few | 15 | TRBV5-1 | CASSLSGGGIDEQYF
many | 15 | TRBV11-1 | CASSLVTGPSYEQYF
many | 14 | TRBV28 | CASSFLGQPYEQYF
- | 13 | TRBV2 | CASSTGINQPQHF
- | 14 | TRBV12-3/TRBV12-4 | CASGYGPNTGELFF
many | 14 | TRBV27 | CASSPGQGVGGYTF